These 30 T cell receptor beta chains originate from one sample sequenced in a study of cytomegalovirus exposure and HLA in healthy donors. Profiled with immunoSEQ multiplex PCR; TCRdb holds only in-frame clones, not every one. The sample records about 160,000 clones, roughly 90% being singletons. The specimen sequenced was PBMCs. The receptors come from a man between 18 and 35 years old in good health and CMV-seropositive.

The rearrangement uses TRBV10-3 and TRBJ1-1; no definite D call. V lost 6 bases, J lost 4 bases, and 12 bases lay in between. Germline lookup yields CDR1 ENHRY and CDR2 SYGVKD. The CDR3 is 13 amino acids. The CDR3, as DNA: TGTGCCATCAGCCCCTCGTCCGGCACTGAAGCTTTCTTT. It specifies CAISPSSGTEAFF.

The chain carries TRBV7-8 and TRBJ2-7; no firm D call. With 4 bases removed from V and 2 bases from J, the gap between germline ends came to 9 bases. There are 13 residues in the CDR3. The germline CDR1 and CDR2 sequences are SGHVS and FQNEAQ. In DNA, the CDR3 is TGTGCCAGCAGCTCGCGCCTGCCCTACGAGCAGTACTTC. This codes for CASSSRLPYEQYF.

This rearrangement joins TRBV13 to TRBJ2-3; 9 bases line up with TRBD1. Germline loops: CDR1 PRHDT, CDR2 FYEKMQ (reference sequence). Losses at the gene ends were 5 bases for V and 2 bases for J; bases not matched to a gene: 20. There are 20 residues in the CDR3. CDR3 DNA: TGTGCCAGCAGCCCCCAGGCGGACGGGACAGGGCTTTATCACACAGATACGCAGTATTTT. Translation: CASSPQADGTGLYHTDTQYF. Filled out from reference TRBV13 and TRBJ2-3, the complete variable domain reads AAGVIQSPRHLIKEKRETATLKCYPIPRHDTVYWYQQGPGQDPQFLISFYEKMQSDKGSIPDRFSAQQFSDYHSELNMSSLELGDSALYFCASSPQADGTGLYHTDTQYFGPGTRLTVL.

The CDR3 coding sequence is TGTGCCAGCAGCCAAGAAACAAGGGGCCTGGGGACCCAGTACTTC. Protein sequence: CASSQETRGLGTQYF. The chain couples TRBV14 to TRBJ2-5; perhaps TRBD1 as D (5 bases). This CDR3 region has 15 residues. Germline CDR1 is SGHDN and CDR2 is FVKESK. V lost 0 bases and J lost 7, with 15 bases in between.

This clone has only a few counts. The V gene is TRBV11-3, the J gene TRBJ2-5; 7 bases map to TRBD2. V lost 1 base to trimming and J lost 5 bases; unmatched junction nucleotides: 7. Germline V gene data show CDR1 as SGHNT and CDR2 as YENEEA. CDR3 length equals 15 residues. The CDR3 region has the DNA TGTGCCAGCAGCTTAGCAGGGAGGGCCGCCGAGACCCAGTACTTC. It yields the protein CASSLAGRAAETQYF.

This clone has only one observation. The chain has TRBV5-1 and TRBJ2-3, with D tentatively TRBD2 (6 bases). Trimming took off 3 bases at V and 6 bases at J, with 17 bases between the two ends. Germline CDR1 SGHRS, CDR2 YFSETQ. The CDR3 spans 15 residues. The DNA for the CDR3 is TGCGCCAGCAGCTCCGGGCGGGACTGGATGGATACGCAGTATTTT. Translation gives CASSSGRDWMDTQYF.

The chain combines TRBV7-3 with TRBJ2-1, with D possibly matching TRBD2 (6 bases). This CDR3 region has 15 residues. The germline V gene has CDR1 SGHTA and CDR2 FQGTGA. Trimming cost V 5 bases and J 8 bases, with 19 bases left between them. This CDR3 is CASSPRDSRGDEQFF. CDR3 in DNA: TGTGCCAGCAGCCCGCGGGACTCCCGTGGGGATGAGCAGTTCTTC.

This sequence joins TRBV7-9 and TRBJ2-5; 7 bases match TRBD2. The germline gives CDR1 SEHNR, CDR2 FQNEAQ (reference sequence). V lost 4 bases to trimming and J lost 5 bases; unmatched junction nucleotides: 13. The CDR3 length is 16 residues. CDR3 amino acids: CASSSDSWGGLETQYF. In DNA, the CDR3 is TGTGCCAGCAGCTCGGACTCATGGGGAGGGCTGGAGACCCAGTACTTC. Drawing the rest from reference TRBV7-9 and TRBJ2-5, the complete variable domain is DTGVSQNPRHKITKRGQNVTFRCDPISEHNRLYWYRQTLGQGPEFLTYFQNEAQLEKSRLLSDRFSAERPKGSFSTLEIQRTEQGDSAMYLCASSSDSWGGLETQYFGPGTRLLVL.

The V gene is TRBV19, the J gene TRBJ1-2, with D possibly TRBD1 on 5 matching bases. CDR1 and CDR2 (germline): LNHDA, SQIVND (reference sequence). The CDR3 spans 12 residues. V was cut by 4 bases and J by 4 bases, with 7 bases left in between. The CDR3 DNA follows: TGTGCCAGTAGTAATCAGGGCTATGGCTACACCTTC. This gives the protein CASSNQGYGYTF.

The CDR3 region has the DNA TGTGCCAGCAGTTTACGGGAGGGTTACTACGAGCAGTACTTC. This encodes CASSLREGYYEQYF. The gene calls are TRBV28 and TRBJ2-7, with 8 bases aligning to TRBD2. The junction had 3 bases not matched to a gene; V was cut back by 2 bases and J by 3 bases. This CDR3 is built from 14 residues. Germline loops: CDR1 MDHEN, CDR2 SYDVKM.

V gene TRBV5-1 combines with J gene TRBJ2-7, with D possibly being TRBD1 (6 bases). Germline CDR1 reads SGHRS; CDR2 reads YFSETQ. This CDR3 is 16 amino acids long. V was cut by 0 bases and J by 1 base, with 14 bases left in between. DNA for the CDR3: TGCGCCAGCAGCTTGGCCCCCCTGGACAGTTCCTACGAGCAGTACTTC. Its protein is CASSLAPLDSSYEQYF.

This rearrangement joins TRBV4-2 to TRBJ2-1; 11 nucleotides align to TRBD2. The CDR3 spans 16 residues. The ends lost 4 bases at V and 7 bases at J; junction bases unmatched: 9. Germline assignment: CDR1 LGHNA and CDR2 YNFKEQ. This chain's CDR3 is CASSRGLAEEGNEQFF. Here the CDR3 DNA reads TGTGCCAGCAGCCGGGGACTAGCGGAAGAGGGGAATGAGCAGTTCTTC.

The chain recombines TRBV7-9 with TRBJ2-5, with 7 positions matching TRBD1. The CDR3 covers 15 residues. J was trimmed by 2 bases and V by 9 bases; bases with no gene match: 12. Germline V gene sequence: CDR1 SEHNR, CDR2 FQNEAQ (reference sequence). The CDR3 here is CASRALLGQQETQYF. CDR3 coding DNA: TGTGCCAGTAGAGCTTTATTGGGACAGCAAGAGACCCAGTACTTC.

This chain connects TRBV5-6 to TRBJ2-2; TRBD1 aligns across 8 bases. The trim removed 4 bases at V and 0 bases at J, leaving 14 bases unmatched. The length of the CDR3 is 19 residues. The V gene's germline CDR1 is SGHDT and CDR2 YYEEEE. CDR3 sequence reads: CASSPRLLPTGANTGELFF. In nucleotides, the CDR3 is TGTGCCAGCAGCCCTCGTTTATTGCCGACAGGGGCGAACACCGGGGAGCTGTTTTTT.

The chain employs TRBV11-2 and TRBJ2-7, with D unresolved. The V and J ends lost 1 base and 3 bases respectively, with 4 bases between them. CDR1 is SGHAT, CDR2 FQNNGV, per germline. The CDR3 has 12 residues. CDR3 DNA: TGTGCCAGCAGCTTAGCCCGCTACGAGCAGTACTTC. Translation: CASSLARYEQYF.

The V gene is TRBV7-2, the J gene TRBJ1-4; a weak D match, TRBD1 (5 bases). From germline, CDR1 is SGHTA and CDR2 FQGNSA. The CDR3 sequence is 15 residues long. V was pared by 5 bases and J by 1 base, with 11 bases between. The CDR3 bases are TGTGCCAGCAGCCCCAGGGCCCGAACTAATGAAAAACTGTTTTTT. Its translation: CASSPRARTNEKLFF.

The CDR3, as DNA: TGCGCCAGCAGCTCCGGGGCGGGAAACGAGCAGTACTTC. Protein sequence: CASSSGAGNEQYF. The rearrangement uses TRBV5-1 and TRBJ2-7; tentatively, D is TRBD2 (6 bases). The CDR3 is 13 amino acids. The germline V and J ends were trimmed by 3 bases and 5 bases, with 12 bases remaining between them. Germline V gives CDR1 SGHRS, CDR2 YFSETQ.

This chain links TRBV4-1 with TRBJ1-5; 7 bases are shared with TRBD1. The CDR3 has 17 residues. Germline V gives CDR1 MGHRA, CDR2 YSYEKL. V lost 4 bases, J lost 5 bases, and 14 bases stayed unmatched. CDR3 sequence (DNA): TGCGCCAGCAGCCCTTTGCTCGGACAGGATCTCTATCAGCCCCAGCATTTT. The encoded protein is CASSPLLGQDLYQPQHF.

V usage is TRBV29-1 and J usage is TRBJ2-2, with D possibly TRBD1 on 6 matching bases. CDR3 length: 14 amino acids. Deletions cut 5 bases from V and 5 bases from J, with 15 bases between. Germline loops: CDR1 SQVTM, CDR2 ANQGSEA. The CDR3: CSVLQGYGTGELFF. DNA of the CDR3: TGCAGCGTTCTTCAGGGGTACGGGACCGGGGAGCTGTTTTTT.

The rearrangement joins TRBV19 to TRBJ2-1, with 9 nucleotides matching TRBD2. CDR1 is LNHDA and CDR2 is SQIVND in the germline V gene (reference sequence). J was trimmed by 8 bases and V by 9 bases; bases with no gene match: 23. The CDR3 runs to 18 residues. CDR3 in amino acids: CASKGRGLASSSRDEQFF. CDR3 nucleotides: TGTGCCAGCAAGGGGAGAGGACTAGCGTCGAGTTCTAGGGATGAGCAGTTCTTC.

The chain employs TRBV4-2 and TRBJ2-1; 7 bases align to TRBD2. CDR3 length: 17 amino acids. Germline values: CDR1 LGHNA, CDR2 YNFKEQ. Trimming at V came to 2 bases and at J to 5 bases, leaving 12 bases not matched to a gene. The CDR3 protein is CASSQTGVTGGDNEQFF. The CDR3 DNA reads TGTGCCAGCAGCCAAACCGGTGTGACGGGAGGTGACAATGAGCAGTTCTTC.

The chain uses TRBV6-5 and TRBJ1-2; TRBD1 agrees at 9 bases. This CDR3 comprises 13 residues. Germline CDR1 MNHEY, CDR2 SVGAGI. Trimming removed 5 bases from V and 7 bases from J; junction bases left unmatched: 5. CDR3 loop: CASSPTGGLGYTF. The DNA for the CDR3 is TGTGCCAGCAGTCCCACAGGGGGCCTTGGCTACACCTTC.

The rearrangement joins TRBV2 to TRBJ2-3, with 7 positions matching TRBD2. V was clipped by 6 bases and J by 2 bases; unmatched bases: 11. The CDR3 totals 16 residues. Germline-derived CDR1 and CDR2 are SNHLY and FYNNEI. CDR3: CASSERGLTYTDTQYF. The CDR3 DNA sequence: TGTGCCAGCAGCGAGAGGGGACTAACATACACAGATACGCAGTATTTT.

This clone was seen a single time. This chain uses TRBV11-2 with TRBJ2-7, with 8 bases fitting TRBD1. V was clipped by 6 bases and J by 1 base; unmatched bases: 14. CDR3 length: 17 amino acids. Germline assignment: CDR1 SGHAT and CDR2 FQNNGV. DNA of the CDR3: TGTGCCAGCAGACCAAGCCCCAGGGGGCGGTCTTCCTACGAGCAGTACTTC. Translating gives CASRPSPRGRSSYEQYF.

In regard to this clone: The same CDR3 can be traced to other DNA sequences in this sample. V and J are TRBV15 and TRBJ2-1, with unresolved D. Germline-derived CDR1 and CDR2 are LNHNV and YYDKDF (reference sequence). V was trimmed by 6 bases and J by 0 bases, leaving 6 bases between them. The CDR3 has 13 amino acids. Written as DNA, the CDR3 is TGTGCCACCAGTACCGGCTCCTACAATGAGCAGTTCTTC. Translation gives CATSTGSYNEQFF.

V is TRBV12-5 and J is TRBJ2-1, with 10 bases fitting TRBD1. The ends lost 10 bases at V and 8 bases at J; junction bases unmatched: 11. Germline V gene data show CDR1 as LGHNT and CDR2 as FRNRAP. The CDR3 covers 14 residues. The CDR3 here is CATPRDRGFYEQFF. CDR3 bases: TGTGCTACCCCCCGGGACAGGGGTTTCTATGAGCAGTTCTTC.

This chain links TRBV20-1 with TRBJ2-1, with 7 positions matching TRBD2. The junction had 4 bases not matched to a gene; V was cut back by 7 bases and J by 7 bases. The germline V gene encodes CDR1 DFQATT and CDR2 SNEGSKA (reference sequence). The CDR3 is 11 residues long. The CDR3 DNA sequence: TGCAGTGGGACTAGACAGAATGAGCAGTTCTTC. It translates to CSGTRQNEQFF.

This clone was seen once. The gene calls are TRBV5-1 and TRBJ2-2; weak D call: TRBD1 (6 bases). Trimming shortened V by 4 bases and J by 4 bases, and 11 bases separated the two germline ends. This CDR3 is built from 14 residues. Per germline, CDR1 SGHRS and CDR2 YFSETQ. The CDR3: CASSVTGGTGELFF. The CDR3 coding sequence is TGCGCCAGCAGCGTGACAGGTGGCACCGGGGAGCTGTTTTTT.

Written as DNA, the CDR3 is TGTGCCAGCAGTGCCCGGACTAGCGGTAAAGAGACCCAGTACTTC. The encoded protein is CASSARTSGKETQYF. This chain uses TRBV6-5 with TRBJ2-5; 10 bases are a match to TRBD2. With V trimmed by 5 bases and J by 3 bases, 6 bases remained unmatched. Germline V gene lookup returns CDR1 MNHEY and CDR2 SVGAGI. The CDR3 extends over 15 amino acids.

The chain links TRBV15 to TRBJ1-2; D is uncertain. CDR1 is LNHNV and CDR2 is YYDKDF in the germline V gene (reference sequence). V gave up 0 bases and J gave up 5 bases, with 13 bases separating them. The CDR3 sequence is 15 residues long. The CDR3 bases are TGTGCCACCAGCAGAGATGGTGGAGCCCTTTATGGCTACACCTTC. The encoded protein is CATSRDGGALYGYTF.